This entry lists 8 T cell receptor beta chains sequenced from one sample in a study of identical twins. TCRdb independently ran MiXCR on the 5' RACE reads; one entry per CDR3 protein. The table lists some 730,000 distinct CDR3 sequences, roughly 18% of them singletons, with roughly 14% in the top ten. The same data also contributed to another study, on T cells expressing NK-cell markers.

Source material: PBMCs. The source of these receptors is a woman younger than 35 in good health.

The chain couples TRBV3-1 to TRBJ2-1, with D possibly matching TRBD2 (6 bases). The germline V and J ends were trimmed by 5 bases and 15 bases, with 14 bases remaining between them. CDR1 is LGHDT, CDR2 YNNKEL, per germline (reference sequence). The CDR3 extends over 11 amino acids. Here the CDR3 DNA reads TGTGCCAGCAGCACCGGGACTCTACCGTTCTTC. Protein: CASSTGTLPFF.

This clonotype was counted many times. The rearrangement uses TRBV20-1 and TRBJ2-7; 7 nucleotides align to TRBD1. The CDR3 extends over 12 amino acids. The germline gives CDR1 DFQATT, CDR2 SNEGSKA (reference sequence). The V segment lost 5 bases and the J segment 3 bases; nucleotides outside the gene matches: 4. CDR3 bases: TGCAGTGCTGGGGACAGAAGCTACGAGCAGTACTTC. Translated, it gives CSAGDRSYEQYF.

The table lists this clonotype with a few counts. The gene calls are TRBV20-1 and TRBJ2-2; TRBD2 agrees at 14 bases. Looked up from germline, CDR1 is DFQATT and CDR2 is SNEGSKA (reference sequence). V lost 2 bases, J lost 3 bases, and 17 bases stayed unmatched. This CDR3 contains 21 residues. The CDR3 region has the DNA TGCAGTGCTAGAATGGGGACTAGCGGGAGCTCCCCGCAATATTACACCGGGGAGCTGTTTTTT. Protein sequence: CSARMGTSGSSPQYYTGELFF.

This clonotype was detected ten times or more. The chain employs TRBV20-1 and TRBJ2-1; D may be TRBD2 (5 bases). V was clipped by 1 base and J by 10 bases, with 11 bases between them. The CDR3 totals 12 residues. CDR1 and CDR2 from the germline V gene are DFQATT and SNEGSKA (reference sequence). CDR3 coding DNA: TGCAGTGCTAGAGGAGAGGGCAGGGAGCAGTTCTTC. This codes for CSARGEGREQFF.

This rearrangement joins TRBV9 to TRBJ2-7; TRBD1 matches 10 bases. This CDR3 is 14 amino acids long. V trimming: 4 bases; J trimming: 7 bases; junction bases outside the gene matches: 8. CDR1 and CDR2 (germline): SGDLS, YYNGEE. CDR3 region: CASSLRTGGGEQYF. The CDR3, as DNA: TGTGCCAGCAGCTTACGGACAGGGGGGGGGGAGCAGTACTTC.

This chain uses TRBV20-1 with TRBJ2-3; 10 positions match TRBD2. CDR3 length: 17 residues. J gave up 0 bases and V 1 base, and 7 bases lay outside the gene matches. Per the germline V gene, CDR1 is DFQATT and CDR2 is SNEGSKA (reference sequence). CDR3 loop: CSARGGSSGSSTDTQYF. The DNA for the CDR3 is TGCAGTGCTAGAGGGGGATCTAGCGGGAGCAGCACAGATACGCAGTATTTT.

This clonotype was seen a few times. The gene calls are TRBV6-6 and TRBJ1-2; D possibly corresponds to TRBD1 (5 bases). This CDR3 comprises 11 residues. Looked up from germline, CDR1 is MNHNY and CDR2 is SVGAGI (reference sequence). The V end was cut by 10 bases, the J end by 3 bases, with 9 bases between. The CDR3 region has the DNA TGTGCCACCCGCAGGGACTATGGCTACACCTTC. It yields the protein CATRRDYGYTF.

The chain employs TRBV5-1 and TRBJ2-5; 9 bases are shared with TRBD2. This CDR3 is 17 amino acids long. Germline V gene data show CDR1 as SGHRS and CDR2 as YFSETQ. The V and J ends lost 0 bases and 1 base, in that order; junction bases with no gene match: 7. The CDR3 here is CASSLAARGRAQETQYF. CDR3 sequence (DNA): TGCGCCAGCAGCTTGGCCGCTCGCGGGAGGGCCCAAGAGACCCAGTACTTC.